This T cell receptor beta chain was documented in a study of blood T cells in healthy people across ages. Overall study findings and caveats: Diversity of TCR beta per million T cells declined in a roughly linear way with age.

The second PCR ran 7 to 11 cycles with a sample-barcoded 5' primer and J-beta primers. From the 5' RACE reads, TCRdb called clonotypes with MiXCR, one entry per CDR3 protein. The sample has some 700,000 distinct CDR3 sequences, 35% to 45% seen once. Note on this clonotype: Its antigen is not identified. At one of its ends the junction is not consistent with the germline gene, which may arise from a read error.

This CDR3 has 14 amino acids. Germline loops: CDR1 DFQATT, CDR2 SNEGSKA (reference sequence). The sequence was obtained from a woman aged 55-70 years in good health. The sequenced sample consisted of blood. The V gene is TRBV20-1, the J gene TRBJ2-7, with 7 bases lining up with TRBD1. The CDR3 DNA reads TGCAGTGCTAGGTGGACAGGTTTCTCCTACGGGCAGTACTTC. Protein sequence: CSARWTGFSYGQYF.